This TCR beta chain stems from a study of blood T cell repertoires in COVID-19. Sequencing was performed with immunoSEQ multiplex PCR; in TCRdb, only in-frame clones are kept and a portion is missing. The sample holds roughly 84,000 clones, roughly 80% seen once. The J segment lost 3 bases and the V segment lost 6 bases, leaving 9 bases of the junction unmatched. The CDR3 has 15 amino acids. Per germline, CDR1 MDHEN and CDR2 SYDVKM. V is TRBV28 and J is TRBJ1-1, with 8 bases lining up with TRBD1. The material sequenced was peripheral blood. The clonotype was recovered from a woman aged 40 to 55 with active or convalescent COVID-19. The CDR3 bases are TGTGCCAGCAGGCTGCTACCACAGGGGGACACTGAAGCTTTCTTT. Residues: CASRLLPQGDTEAFF.